Listed here are 23 T cell receptor beta chains from one sample, sequenced in a study of human T cells and chemical hapten exposure. One entry per CDR3 protein results from TCRdb running MiXCR on the RACE reads. The sample has about 160,000 distinct CDR3 sequences; about a quarter are singletons. The time point is: patch test 3, about 24 weeks after DPC sensitization. Treatment meaning: therapeutic diphenylcyclopropenone sensitization with weekly scalp DPC. Specimen: whole blood, collected in connection with sensitization to the hapten diphenylcyclopropenone (DPC). These receptors were collected from a woman aged 18 to 35 with alopecia areata. Some clones in this sample may be carry-over from other donors' samples.

A few counts support this clonotype. J is TRBJ2-7 and V is TRBV20-1; D ambiguous. The CDR3 runs to 14 residues. The V end was cut by 4 bases, the J end by 2 bases, with 15 bases between. The germline V gene has CDR1 DFQATT and CDR2 SNEGSKA (reference sequence). The CDR3: CSAILPQATYEQYF. CDR3 sequence (DNA): TGCAGTGCTATCCTCCCGCAGGCAACCTACGAGCAGTACTTC.

This rearrangement joins TRBV19 to TRBJ2-6, with D unclear. V lost 1 base and J lost 0, with 7 bases in between. Germline V gives CDR1 LNHDA, CDR2 SQIVND (reference sequence). This CDR3 spans 16 amino acids. The CDR3 bases are TGTGCCAGTAGTATAGTTCCACCCTCTGGGGCCAACGTCCTGACTTTC. Its protein product is CASSIVPPSGANVLTF.

This clonotype was observed many times. The J gene is TRBJ1-1, the V gene TRBV7-3; no clear D. In germline, CDR1 is SGHTA, CDR2 FQGTGA. This CDR3 has 13 residues. Trimming shortened V by 5 bases and J by 3 bases, and 10 bases separated the two germline ends. CDR3: CASSHDRDTEAFF. In DNA, the CDR3 is TGTGCCAGCAGCCACGATAGGGACACTGAAGCTTTCTTT.

This clonotype has ten or more counts. The genes are TRBV29-1 and TRBJ1-2; 8 bases fit TRBD1. Trimming took 0 bases from V and 4 from J; bases not matched to a gene: 16. The CDR3 is 18 amino acids. The germline V gene encodes CDR1 SQVTM and CDR2 ANQGSEA. The CDR3 is CSVEDQGQGGGFGYGYTF. In DNA form, the CDR3 reads TGCAGCGTTGAAGATCAAGGACAGGGAGGGGGTTTTGGCTATGGCTACACCTTC.

This chain links TRBV2 with TRBJ1-5; 7 bases are a match to TRBD1. This CDR3 has 14 residues. The germline V gene has CDR1 SNHLY and CDR2 FYNNEI. Trimming took 6 bases from V and 6 from J; bases not matched to a gene: 8. CDR3 sequence: CASRVRQGPQPQHF. The CDR3 bases are TGTGCCAGCAGGGTACGACAGGGACCTCAGCCCCAGCATTTT.

This clonotype was seen only a few times. The V gene is TRBV29-1, the J gene TRBJ2-1; TRBD1 matches at 7 bases. The V gene end was trimmed by 6 bases and the J gene end by 4 bases; junction bases not matched to a gene: 3. Germline V gene sequence: CDR1 SQVTM, CDR2 ANQGSEA. The CDR3 spans 12 residues. The CDR3 loop reads CSVDRVYNEQFF. CDR3 DNA sequence: TGCAGCGTAGACAGGGTATACAATGAGCAGTTCTTC.

This clonotype was detected a few times. V usage is TRBV28 and J usage is TRBJ1-6; D perhaps matches TRBD1 (5 bases). Germline assignment: CDR1 MDHEN and CDR2 SYDVKM. The CDR3 is 15 residues long. Trimming cost V 10 bases and J 5 bases, with 18 bases left between them. The CDR3 protein is CATLPPGSDNSPLHF. CDR3 DNA sequence: TGTGCCACTCTGCCCCCAGGGTCGGATAATTCACCCCTCCACTTT.

Only a few counts were recorded for this clonotype. The chain is built from TRBV29-1 and TRBJ1-1; D possibly corresponds to TRBD1 (6 bases). Trimming shortened V by 6 bases and J by 6 bases, and 14 bases separated the two germline ends. This CDR3 has 12 residues. Germline V gene lookup returns CDR1 SQVTM and CDR2 ANQGSEA. The CDR3 sequence: CSVAPGHAEAFF. CDR3 in DNA: TGCAGCGTAGCCCCGGGACACGCTGAAGCTTTCTTT.

In this sample, this clonotype turned up a few times. This chain joins TRBV4-1 and TRBJ1-6, with D maybe TRBD1 (5 bases). Per germline, CDR1 MGHRA and CDR2 YSYEKL. This CDR3 has 14 residues. V lost 9 bases, J lost 9 bases, and 18 bases lay in between. The CDR3 is CARHGADYPSPLHF. For the CDR3, the DNA is TGCGCCAGACACGGGGCAGATTATCCTTCACCCCTCCACTTT.

This chain joins TRBV21-1 and TRBJ2-1; TRBD2 reflects the table's D call only, with no check against the DNA. TRBV21-1 is labeled a pseudogene. This CDR3 is 16 amino acids long. DNA for the CDR3: TGTGCCAGCAGCTCTCCTAGCGGGGGCCCCTACAATGAGCAGTTCTTC. Residues: CASSSPSGGPYNEQFF.

The chain links TRBV13 to TRBJ1-1, with 11 bases that match TRBD1. The germline V gene encodes CDR1 PRHDT and CDR2 FYEKMQ (reference sequence). The CDR3 runs to 15 residues. Trimming cost V 5 bases and J 2 bases; bases outside gene matches: 4. CDR3 residues: CASSTRTGGNTEAFF. The CDR3 bases are TGTGCCAGCAGCACTCGGACAGGGGGCAACACTGAAGCTTTCTTT. Filled out from reference TRBV13 and TRBJ1-1, the complete variable domain reads AAGVIQSPRHLIKEKRETATLKCYPIPRHDTVYWYQQGPGQDPQFLISFYEKMQSDKGSIPDRFSAQQFSDYHSELNMSSLELGDSALYFCASSTRTGGNTEAFFGQGTRLTVV.

This chain connects TRBV9 to TRBJ2-3; TRBD2 agrees at 7 bases. V lost 4 bases and J lost 0; bases outside the gene matches: 8. This CDR3 has 16 residues. Looked up from germline, CDR1 is SGDLS and CDR2 is YYNGEE. CDR3 protein: CASSPTGRGSTDTQYF. The CDR3, as DNA: TGTGCCAGCAGCCCCACGGGGCGGGGGAGCACAGATACGCAGTATTTT.

This clonotype was found a few times. The rearrangement links TRBV20-1 to TRBJ2-5, with D maybe TRBD2 (5 bases). CDR3 size: 13 residues. Trimming removed 5 bases at V and 5 bases at J, with 15 bases between. Germline CDR1 is DFQATT and CDR2 is SNEGSKA (reference sequence). The DNA for the CDR3 is TGCAGTGCTGGTACTAGTTGGGGTGAGACCCAGTACTTC. This encodes CSAGTSWGETQYF.

This chain joins TRBV7-2 and TRBJ2-3; no clear D. The CDR3 is made up of 14 amino acids. Germline V lookup: CDR1 SGHTA, CDR2 FQGNSA. Trimming took off 4 bases at V and 8 bases at J, with 16 bases between the two ends. The CDR3 region has the DNA TGTGCCAGCAGCTCAGGTGGTGGAACGGGTACGCAGTATTTT. Translating it yields CASSSGGGTGTQYF.

The table lists this clonotype with a few counts. The chain uses TRBV21-1 and TRBJ1-6. TRBV21-1 is tagged as a pseudogene. The CDR3 spans 12 residues. The CDR3 reads CASSKDDSPLHF. For the CDR3, the DNA is TGTGCCAGCAGCAAAGACGATTCACCCCTCCACTTT.

This clonotype was recorded a few times. The V and J genes are TRBV27 and TRBJ1-2; 7 nucleotides line up with TRBD1. The CDR3 sequence is 17 residues long. Germline V CDR1 and CDR2: MNHEY, SMNVEV (reference sequence). Losses at the gene ends were 6 bases for V and 0 bases for J; bases not matched to a gene: 13. In nucleotides, the CDR3 is TGTGCCAGCAGAAGGCAGGGGGGTCCTGGGGCTAACTATGGCTACACCTTC. Its protein is CASRRQGGPGANYGYTF.

This clonotype appeared a few times. The rearrangement links TRBV29-1 to TRBJ2-5; TRBD2 matches 7 bases. Germline CDR1 is SQVTM and CDR2 is ANQGSEA. Germline trimming cut 6 bases from V and 4 bases from J; bases unmatched to any gene: 11. The CDR3 contains 14 residues. Here the CDR3 reads CSVGYREGSETQYF. The CDR3 coding sequence is TGCAGCGTGGGATATAGGGAGGGCTCAGAGACCCAGTACTTC.

The rearrangement links TRBV6-5 to TRBJ1-1; 8 bases are shared with TRBD1. Germline V CDR1 and CDR2: MNHEY, SVGAGI. The junction had 4 bases not matched to a gene; V was cut back by 8 bases and J by 8 bases. CDR3 length equals 11 residues. The CDR3 nucleotides read TGTGCCAGCCAAGGACAGGGCGAAGCTTTCTTT. Translated: CASQGQGEAFF.

This clonotype showed up many times. The chain couples TRBV7-3 to TRBJ2-2; weak D call: TRBD1 (6 bases). V lost 1 base and J 5 bases, leaving 17 bases between the germline ends. Germline assignment: CDR1 SGHTA and CDR2 FQGTGA. This CDR3 has 17 residues. The CDR3 reads CASSLNPWTVTTGELFF. CDR3 sequence (DNA): TGTGCCAGCAGCTTAAACCCCTGGACAGTCACGACCGGGGAGCTGTTTTTT.

This clonotype was seen a handful of times. The CDR3 DNA is TGCGCCAGCAGCCACCCTGGGACAGGGCCCTACGAGCAGTACTTC. It translates to CASSHPGTGPYEQYF. The chain joins TRBV4-1 to TRBJ2-7; 9 positions match TRBD1. The junction had 5 bases not matched to a gene; V was cut back by 3 bases and J by 2 bases. This CDR3 region has 15 residues. Germline CDR1 is MGHRA and CDR2 is YSYEKL.

The V gene is TRBV24-1, the J gene TRBJ1-1; unclear D gene. Trimming cost V 1 base and J 3 bases, with 8 bases left between them. The CDR3 totals 14 residues. Per germline, CDR1 KGHDR and CDR2 SFDVKD. CDR3 protein: CATSDFPQDTEAFF. In nucleotides, the CDR3 is TGTGCCACCAGTGATTTTCCCCAGGACACTGAAGCTTTCTTT.

The V gene is TRBV7-2, the J gene TRBJ2-3; D gene ambiguous. Germline CDR1 SGHTA, CDR2 FQGNSA. This CDR3 region has 14 residues. Between the trimmed V and J ends, which lost 5 bases and 0 bases, there was a span of 9 bases. CDR3 bases: TGTGCCAGCAGCCCGCACTTAAGCACAGATACGCAGTATTTT. Translation gives CASSPHLSTDTQYF.

The rearrangement uses TRBV29-1 and TRBJ1-1; no firm D call. The V gene lost 6 bases and the J gene lost 3 bases, with 8 bases spanning the gap. The CDR3 loop spans 11 amino acids. CDR1 is SQVTM and CDR2 is ANQGSEA in the germline V gene. In DNA form, the CDR3 reads TGCAGCGTGGACGGATACACTGAAGCTTTCTTT. It is translated as CSVDGYTEAFF.